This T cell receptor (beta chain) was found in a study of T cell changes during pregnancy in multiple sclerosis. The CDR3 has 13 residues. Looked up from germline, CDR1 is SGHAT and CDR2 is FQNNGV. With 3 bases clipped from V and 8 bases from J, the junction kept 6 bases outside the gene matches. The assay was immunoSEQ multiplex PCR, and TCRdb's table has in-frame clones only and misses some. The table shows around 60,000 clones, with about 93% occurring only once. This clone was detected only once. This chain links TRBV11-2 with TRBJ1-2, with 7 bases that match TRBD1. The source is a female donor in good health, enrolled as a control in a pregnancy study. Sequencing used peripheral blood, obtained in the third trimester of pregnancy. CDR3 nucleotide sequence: TGTGCCAGCAGCTTGAAGGGGGCAGGGGGCTACACCTTC. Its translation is CASSLKGAGGYTF.